This record concerns one T cell receptor beta chain sequence. No antigen is known for it. One base away there is no much larger clone; base qualities are not given. The V end loses 4 bases and the J end loses 8 bases, and a stretch of 20 bases separates them. Sequences MGHDK (CDR1) and SYGVNS (CDR2) are obtained from the germline V gene. The cysteine opens and the phenylalanine closes a CDR3 of 15 amino acids. The DNA shown is the 45-base CDR3, in frame from base 1. The sample originates from a study of blood T cell repertoires in COVID-19 (dated by TCRdb to 2018 to 2021). In the study overall: The collaborator samples originated in the United States, Italy and Spain and spanned the acute and convalescent phases of COVID-19. The prospective study material was composed of cDNA or gDNA derived from T cells, B-cell-depleted T cells, or PBMCs. Subjects who had been exposed to COVID-19, were actively infected with it, or had recovered from it provided the deeply sampled blood TCRbeta repertoires that made up the dataset. The repertoires were released in a freely available public database meant as a resource for research on the immune response to SARS-CoV-2. Samples were obtained from the ongoing ImmuneRACE study (first 160 participants) and from 1,254 subjects provided by 6 global collaborators. Sample metadata almost always included a de-identified subject ID, COVID-19 status, age in years and sex. HLA class I and class II types, where available, came from metadata supplied by the sample provider rather than from assay-based typing.

TCRbeta CDR3 regions were amplified from genomic DNA using the immunoSEQ Assay, a bias-controlled multiplex PCR. The authors' pipeline ran thus. The number of nucleated cells in each sample was estimated by amplification of reference gene primers within the assay. Sequence reads were collapsed and filtered to measure the absolute abundance of every unique TCRbeta CDR3 rearrangement. For each sample, productive Simpson clonality was calculated as the square root of Simpson's diversity index over productive rearrangements. In its TCRdb copy, this immuneACCESS table keeps in-frame sequences only and misses some clones. Where compared with another copy, unresolved V genes explain less than half of these, and the others have no known cause. V and J calls and clone size come straight from that table; D and trimming were deduced from the DNA. This sample comprises 25,000 to 30,000 clones, 82% of them detected only once. The ten largest clones take up 1.8% of the sample.

Whole blood was collected in K2EDTA tubes by collaborating institutions according to the institutions' own protocols. Collaborator samples were shipped for TCRbeta analysis as frozen whole blood, isolated PBMCs, or DNA extracted from either sample type. On the study overall, not on this receptor specifically: The amount of clinical and demographic metadata varied by source and participant and was provided uncurated.

This TCR derives from a man aged 80 or over with active or convalescent COVID-19. The sequencing sample was made of peripheral blood. The rearranged segments are TRBV25-1 and TRBJ1-2; the D gene lacks a confident call. The bases are TGTGCCAGCAGTGGAGGGCTTGGGATAGGGTTAGGCTACACCTTC. This sequence encodes CASSGGLGIGLGYTF.